This T cell receptor (beta chain) was sequenced for a study of CD8 T cells in Susac syndrome. Study-level points and caveats: In Susac syndrome, the CD4+ T cell repertoires did not show clonal expansion.

Sequencing of TCR beta was performed on blood CD8+ and CD4+ T cells. In contrast to the negatively isolated CD8+ and CD4+ T cells, TEMRA cells were FACS-enriched. Reverse transcription of 0.5 to 1 ug RNA used random hexamers. Amplification of TCR beta CDR3 used immunoSEQ multiplex PCR across 54 Vbeta and 13 Jbeta. TCRdb reprocessed the immunoSEQ multiplex PCR reads with MiXCR, giving one entry per CDR3 protein. The table shows roughly 140,000 distinct CDR3 sequences, with nearly 97% occurring only once. Trimming took off 1 base at V and 2 bases at J, with 12 bases between the two ends. Germline V gene data show CDR1 as SGHRS and CDR2 as YFSETQ. The CDR3 has 15 amino acids. Comments on this clonotype: What it binds is not known.

The J gene is TRBJ1-1, the V gene TRBV5-1; D is uncertain. The clonotype was recovered from a human donor with Susac syndrome. The sample comprised CD4+ T cells from PBMCs. The CDR3 sequence: CASSLSGRANTEAFF. For the CDR3, the DNA is TGCGCCAGCAGCTTGAGTGGGAGGGCCAACACTGAAGCTTTCTTT.